Shown below are 16 T cell receptor beta chains from a single sample sequenced in a study of resident and recirculating memory T cells in vitiligo. Repertoires were generated with immunoSEQ multiplex PCR, while TCRdb's copy carries only in-frame clones and drops some. The sample lists 65,000 to 80,000 clones, just over 90% occurring once. Sequencing was performed on blood. All receptors come from a male donor with vitiligo.

The rearrangement uses TRBV5-1 and TRBJ2-1; 7 nucleotides agree with TRBD1. Unmatched junction bases numbered 10, after V lost 4 bases and J lost 0 bases. The CDR3 contains 17 residues. The V gene's germline CDR1 is SGHRS and CDR2 YFSETQ. The CDR3: CASSREGAPSSYNEQFF. The CDR3 region has the DNA TGCGCCAGCAGCCGCGAGGGGGCACCCAGCTCCTACAATGAGCAGTTCTTC.

V gene TRBV28 combines with J gene TRBJ2-7; possibly TRBD1 for D (5 bases). Germline lookup yields CDR1 MDHEN and CDR2 SYDVKM. This CDR3 spans 14 amino acids. The V end lost 5 bases, the J end lost 5 bases, and 16 bases lay between the germline ends. CDR3 region: CASSQGTALDEQYF. For the CDR3, the DNA is TGTGCCAGCAGTCAGGGCACAGCCCTTGACGAGCAGTACTTC.

J is TRBJ2-3 and V is TRBV4-3; D gene ambiguous. There are 13 residues in the CDR3. Trimming stripped 1 base from V and 4 bases from J, with 6 bases between. Germline V gives CDR1 LGHNA, CDR2 YSLEER. The CDR3 is CASSQVQADTQYF. CDR3 DNA: TGCGCCAGCAGCCAAGTGCAGGCAGATACGCAGTATTTT.

The J gene is TRBJ2-3, the V gene TRBV4-2; 15 bases fit TRBD2. CDR1 is LGHNA, CDR2 YNFKEQ, per germline. The CDR3 has 17 residues. V shed 4 bases and J 3 bases; nucleotides not matched to a gene: 5. The CDR3 loop is CASSLGLAGGITDTQYF. The CDR3 nucleotides read TGTGCCAGCAGCCTCGGACTAGCGGGAGGGATAACAGATACGCAGTATTTT.

This clone was counted between two and nine times. This chain joins TRBV28 and TRBJ2-3; TRBD2 agrees at 7 bases. CDR3 length equals 15 residues. The trim removed 5 bases at V and 1 base at J, leaving 6 bases unmatched. Germline-derived CDR1 and CDR2 are MDHEN and SYDVKM. The CDR3, as DNA: TGTGCCAGCAGTCCCCGCGCGGGGGGCACAGATACGCAGTATTTT. Residues: CASSPRAGGTDTQYF.

This sequence joins TRBV19 and TRBJ2-7, with TRBD2 as a possible D gene (6 bases). Trimming pared 3 bases from V and 0 bases from J, leaving 12 bases between. Germline V CDR1 and CDR2: LNHDA, SQIVND (reference sequence). The CDR3 has 15 amino acids. The CDR3 reads CASSMGGASSYEQYF. DNA for the CDR3: TGTGCCAGTAGTATGGGAGGTGCAAGCTCCTACGAGCAGTACTTC. The variable domain in full, with the rest retrieved from reference TRBV19 and TRBJ2-7, is DGGITQSPKYLFRKEGQNVTLSCEQNLNHDAMYWYRQDPGQGLRLIYYSQIVNDFQKGDIAEGYSVSREKKESFPLTVTSAQKNPTAFYLCASSMGGASSYEQYFGPGTRLTVT.

This rearrangement joins TRBV28 to TRBJ1-2, with TRBD1 matching over 7 bases. V lost 6 bases and J lost 4; bases outside the gene matches: 8. The germline gives CDR1 MDHEN, CDR2 SYDVKM. CDR3 size: 14 residues. The DNA of the CDR3 is TGTGCCAGCAGGGAAACAGGGGACTCCTATGGCTACACCTTC. Amino acid sequence: CASRETGDSYGYTF.

This chain connects TRBV5-1 to TRBJ2-7; 8 nucleotides agree with TRBD2. V gave up 4 bases and J gave up 2 bases; unmatched junction bases: 8. The CDR3 sequence is 15 residues long. Germline assignment: CDR1 SGHRS and CDR2 YFSETQ. The CDR3 region has the DNA TGCGCCAGCAGCGCAAGGGTACTAGCGGCCTACGAGCAGTACTTC. Translated, it gives CASSARVLAAYEQYF. The full variable domain, completed using reference TRBV5-1 and TRBJ2-7, is KAGVTQTPRYLIKTRGQQVTLSCSPISGHRSVSWYQQTPGQGLQFLFEYFSETQRNKGNFPGRFSGRQFSNSRSEMNVSTLELGDSALYLCASSARVLAAYEQYFGPGTRLTVT.

J is TRBJ2-2 and V is TRBV14, with a tentative D call TRBD1 (6 bases). This CDR3 spans 14 amino acids. Deletions cut 10 bases from V and 1 base from J, with 13 bases between. The germline V gene encodes CDR1 SGHDN and CDR2 FVKESK. CDR3 sequence (DNA): TGTGCCATGATAGAGGGGGAGAACACCGGGGAGCTGTTTTTT. Protein: CAMIEGENTGELFF.

The genes are TRBV19 and TRBJ2-6; unclear D gene. V lost 2 bases, J lost 0 bases, and 5 bases lay in between. The CDR3 is made up of 15 amino acids. Germline V gene lookup returns CDR1 LNHDA and CDR2 SQIVND (reference sequence). The chain's CDR3 is CASSIFRSGANVLTF. The CDR3 DNA follows: TGTGCCAGTAGTATATTCCGCTCTGGGGCCAACGTCCTGACTTTC.

The CDR3 protein is CASSINRGGTLKVQPQHF. Here the CDR3 DNA reads TGTGCCAGTAGTATAAATCGGGGGGGGACACTAAAAGTTCAGCCCCAGCATTTT. The chain carries TRBV19 and TRBJ1-5, with a possible D match to TRBD1 (6 bases). Trimming removed 2 bases at V and 6 bases at J, with 23 bases between. The CDR3 covers 18 residues. Germline V gene sequence: CDR1 LNHDA, CDR2 SQIVND (reference sequence).

The rearrangement joins TRBV18 to TRBJ1-1; TRBD1 matches at 9 bases. Trimming took 2 bases from V and 3 from J; bases not matched to a gene: 7. In germline, CDR1 is KGHSH, CDR2 LQKENI. This CDR3 is 16 amino acids long. CDR3 sequence: CASSPREGQGDTEAFF. As DNA, the CDR3 is TGTGCCAGCTCACCAAGGGAGGGACAGGGTGACACTGAAGCTTTCTTT.

The chain uses TRBV7-2 and TRBJ2-2; possibly TRBD2 for D (6 bases). Germline V gene lookup returns CDR1 SGHTA and CDR2 FQGNSA. V was pared by 4 bases and J by 5 bases, with 14 bases between. This CDR3 comprises 15 residues. CDR3 sequence reads: CASSSRDSETGELFF. In DNA, the CDR3 is TGTGCCAGCAGCTCCCGGGACTCGGAAACCGGGGAGCTGTTTTTT. The full variable domain, in which reference TRBV7-2 and TRBJ2-2 provide the parts outside the CDR3, is GAGVSQSPSNKVTEKGKDVELRCDPISGHTALYWYRQSLGQGLEFLIYFQGNSAPDKSGLPSDRFSAERTGGSVSTLTIQRTQQEDSAVYLCASSSRDSETGELFFGEGSRLTVL.

The V call is TRBV29-1, the J call TRBJ1-3; D unclear. The V end lost 7 bases, the J end lost 5 bases, and 15 bases lay between the germline ends. Germline-derived CDR1 and CDR2 are SQVTM and ANQGSEA. This CDR3 comprises 13 residues. The CDR3 region is CSAGEGSRNTIYF. The CDR3 DNA is TGCAGCGCTGGGGAGGGCAGCCGAAACACCATATATTTT.

The rearrangement links TRBV28 to TRBJ1-2, with a tentative D call TRBD1 (5 bases). Germline V gene lookup returns CDR1 MDHEN and CDR2 SYDVKM. V lost 3 bases and J lost 3, with 11 bases in between. The length of the CDR3 is 14 residues. The chain's CDR3 is CASSLGRRDYGYTF. In DNA form, the CDR3 reads TGTGCCAGCAGTTTGGGCCGCAGGGACTATGGCTACACCTTC.

The V and J genes are TRBV12-1 and TRBJ2-7; the table gives TRBD2 as D, unverified against the DNA. TRBV12-1 is deemed a pseudogene. CDR3 length equals 23 residues. The CDR3 DNA follows: TGTGCCAGCAGCTTAACCCAGGGACTAGCGGGAGCTACTCACTCGGGGTGTCACTACGAGCAGTACTTC. It yields the protein CASSLTQGLAGATHSGCHYEQYF.